Listed here are 25 T cell receptor beta chains from one sample, sequenced in a study of spatial heterogeneity in lung cancer. Time point in this sample: blood at routine non-recurrence follow-up after resection. A single record per CDR3 protein comes from TCRdb applying MiXCR to the 5' RACE reads. This sample has about 27,000 distinct CDR3 sequences, with approximately 5.1% found just once. The sample here was PBMCs, taken at follow-up. The receptors were sampled from a female donor with early-stage non-small cell lung cancer.

This clonotype appeared a few times. The chain carries TRBV21-1 and TRBJ2-2. TRBV21-1 is an annotated pseudogene. The CDR3 has 14 amino acids. CDR3 coding DNA: TGTGCCAGCAGCAAAGTTTCGGGCACCGGGGAGCTGTTTTTT. Translation: CASSKVSGTGELFF.

This rearrangement joins TRBV5-6 to TRBJ2-7; D possibly corresponds to TRBD1 (6 bases). The V end lost 3 bases, the J end lost 2 bases, and 12 bases lay between the germline ends. Germline CDR1 and CDR2: SGHDT and YYEEEE. The CDR3 is made up of 14 amino acids. Here the CDR3 reads CASSSGTTTYEQYF. The CDR3 DNA follows: TGTGCCAGCAGCTCAGGGACAACTACCTACGAGCAGTACTTC.

This clonotype showed up many times. V gene TRBV15 combines with J gene TRBJ2-5; D unclear. CDR3 length equals 15 residues. Trimming took 0 bases from V and 1 from J, leaving 9 bases between them. Germline V gene sequence: CDR1 LNHNV, CDR2 YYDKDF (reference sequence). The DNA of the CDR3 is TGTGCCACCAGCAGAGATCGCTCCGTCCAAGAGACCCAGTACTTC. Its protein product is CATSRDRSVQETQYF.

This clonotype showed up many times. This chain uses TRBV7-3 with TRBJ2-1; 8 bases are shared with TRBD2. CDR1 is SGHTA and CDR2 is FQGTGA in the germline V gene. The CDR3 is made up of 14 amino acids. Germline trimming cut 5 bases from V and 8 bases from J; bases unmatched to any gene: 8. In nucleotides, the CDR3 is TGTGCCAGCAGCCCGGGGGGGCAGTCCCATGAGCAGTTCTTC. As protein: CASSPGGQSHEQFF.

This clonotype ranks as medium-sized. V and J are TRBV29-1 and TRBJ2-5, with no clear D. With 3 bases removed from V and 1 base from J, the gap between germline ends came to 6 bases. Per germline, CDR1 SQVTM and CDR2 ANQGSEA. The CDR3 is 12 residues long. CDR3 nucleotides: TGCAGCGTTGATGAACCCCAAGAGACCCAGTACTTC. It codes for CSVDEPQETQYF.

This clonotype was counted at least ten times. The chain employs TRBV10-3 and TRBJ1-2; TRBD1 might be the D (6 bases). The V end lost 3 bases, the J end lost 4 bases, and 12 bases lay between the germline ends. This CDR3 has 14 residues. In germline, CDR1 is ENHRY, CDR2 SYGVKD. CDR3 sequence (DNA): TGTGCCATCAGTGAAAACAGGGCGACCTATGGCTACACCTTC. It is translated as CAISENRATYGYTF.

This clonotype showed up many times. This chain uses TRBV9 with TRBJ2-2; the match to TRBD2 covers 8 bases. Germline V gene sequence: CDR1 SGDLS, CDR2 YYNGEE. The trim removed 0 bases at V and 2 bases at J, leaving 6 bases unmatched. The CDR3 sequence is 17 residues long. The CDR3 nucleotides read TGTGCCAGCAGCGTAGGTCCGGGGGGGCTAAACACCGGGGAGCTGTTTTTT. Protein: CASSVGPGGLNTGELFF.

This clonotype has more than one count but fewer than ten. The rearrangement joins TRBV20-1 to TRBJ2-3, with 11 bases aligning to TRBD2. Trimming removed 3 bases from V and 3 bases from J; junction bases left unmatched: 5. Per the germline V gene, CDR1 is DFQATT and CDR2 is SNEGSKA (reference sequence). This CDR3 is built from 15 residues. CDR3: CSASPVAGGTDTQYF. The CDR3 DNA follows: TGCAGTGCTAGTCCAGTAGCGGGGGGGACAGATACGCAGTATTTT.

This clonotype was observed many times. The chain recombines TRBV19 with TRBJ2-7, with 10 bases that match TRBD1. This CDR3 comprises 16 residues. The germline gives CDR1 LNHDA, CDR2 SQIVND (reference sequence). V lost 6 bases and J lost 4; bases outside the gene matches: 12. The CDR3 nucleotides are TGTGCCAGTAGCCCTCATGGGAGGACAGGGGGATACGAGCAGTACTTC. Protein sequence: CASSPHGRTGGYEQYF.

This clonotype has a count of ten or more. The J gene is TRBJ2-7, the V gene TRBV2, with a weak D call TRBD2 (5 bases). The CDR3 length is 13 residues. Trimming took off 3 bases at V and 6 bases at J, with 12 bases between the two ends. Germline V gene sequence: CDR1 SNHLY, CDR2 FYNNEI. CDR3 coding DNA: TGTGCCAGCAGTGATGCAGGTCTAGCCGAGCAGTACTTC. It is translated as CASSDAGLAEQYF.

This clonotype was found many times. The genes are TRBV27 and TRBJ2-1, with TRBD2 as a possible D gene (6 bases). The CDR3 has 15 amino acids. From germline, CDR1 is MNHEY and CDR2 SMNVEV (reference sequence). Trimming removed 5 bases at V and 5 bases at J, with 16 bases between. CDR3 in DNA: TGTGCCAGCAGTCCGACTAGACTGAAAAACAATGAGCAGTTCTTC. This codes for CASSPTRLKNNEQFF.

The table lists this clonotype with many counts. The chain joins TRBV15 to TRBJ2-3, with TRBD1 matching over 10 bases. With V trimmed by 8 bases and J by 6 bases, 8 bases remained unmatched. Germline values: CDR1 LNHNV, CDR2 YYDKDF (reference sequence). The CDR3 length is 14 residues. CDR3 in DNA: TGTGCCACCGAGAGACAGGGGGCGCGTGATACGCAGTATTTT. Protein sequence: CATERQGARDTQYF.

In its sample, this clonotype was seen many times. The chain links TRBV5-4 to TRBJ2-7; D is unclear. The CDR3 has 13 amino acids. CDR1 SGHNT and CDR2 YYREEE come from the germline V gene (reference sequence). V shed 0 bases and J shed 3 bases, with 7 bases lying between them. The CDR3 here is CASSLAGNYEQYF. CDR3 DNA sequence: TGTGCCAGCAGCTTGGCAGGAAACTACGAGCAGTACTTC.

This clonotype is large (0.1 to 1%). V is TRBV13 and J is TRBJ2-3, with 11 bases identical to TRBD1. The V gene end was trimmed by 4 bases and the J gene end by 3 bases; junction bases not matched to a gene: 12. CDR3 size: 18 residues. Germline assignment: CDR1 PRHDT and CDR2 FYEKMQ (reference sequence). CDR3 nucleotide sequence: TGTGCCAGCAGCTCAGGGGACAGGGGGAAAGGGGAGACAGATACGCAGTATTTT. It yields the protein CASSSGDRGKGETDTQYF.

This clonotype showed up many times. J is TRBJ2-7 and V is TRBV10-3; 12 bases agree with TRBD1. Trimming took 3 bases from V and 0 from J; bases not matched to a gene: 3. Germline V gene sequence: CDR1 ENHRY, CDR2 SYGVKD. The CDR3 totals 16 residues. CDR3 sequence reads: CAISEGDRGPSYEQYF. The CDR3, as DNA: TGTGCCATCAGTGAAGGGGACAGGGGGCCCTCCTACGAGCAGTACTTC.

This clonotype has ten or more counts. The chain is built from TRBV7-2 and TRBJ1-5; 7 bases match TRBD1. Per germline, CDR1 SGHTA and CDR2 FQGNSA. V was pared by 3 bases and J by 2 bases, with 1 base of the junction left unmatched. This CDR3 has 14 amino acids. CDR3 nucleotide sequence: TGTGCCAGCAGCTTCGGACAGGGCAATCAGCCCCAGCATTTT. This encodes CASSFGQGNQPQHF.

Ten or more counts support this clonotype. The V and J genes are TRBV15 and TRBJ2-1; 7 bases align to TRBD2. The CDR3 is 16 amino acids. Germline CDR1 LNHNV, CDR2 YYDKDF (reference sequence). The V segment lost 8 bases and the J segment 3 bases; nucleotides outside the gene matches: 13. CDR3 DNA: TGTGCCACCGTTTTTTCTGGACTAGAAGTCTACAATGAGCAGTTCTTC. This gives the protein CATVFSGLEVYNEQFF.

At least ten counts were recorded for this clonotype. This sequence joins TRBV24-1 and TRBJ2-1; D is undetermined. The germline gives CDR1 KGHDR, CDR2 SFDVKD. The CDR3 is 9 residues long. The V and J ends lost 6 bases and 9 bases respectively, with 2 bases between them. The CDR3 protein is CATSPEQFF. CDR3 nucleotides: TGTGCCACCAGTCCTGAGCAGTTCTTC.

The table lists this clonotype with many counts. The chain links TRBV2 to TRBJ2-7; D is unclear. Germline loops: CDR1 SNHLY, CDR2 FYNNEI. The CDR3 contains 14 residues. The V and J ends lost 5 bases and 0 bases respectively, with 11 bases between them. CDR3 sequence: CASSRALHSYEQYF. The CDR3, as DNA: TGTGCCAGCAGTAGGGCACTACACTCCTACGAGCAGTACTTC.

Here the CDR3 reads CASSETSAYEQYF. The CDR3 DNA follows: TGTGCCAGCAGCGAGACTAGCGCCTACGAGCAGTACTTC. The chain employs TRBV12-3 or TRBV12-4 and TRBJ2-7; TRBD2 aligns across 8 bases. The CDR3 extends over 13 amino acids. V lost 6 bases to trimming and J lost 2 bases; unmatched junction nucleotides: 3.

This clonotype showed up many times. The chain employs TRBV5-6 and TRBJ1-1, with D uncertain. Germline CDR1 SGHDT, CDR2 YYEEEE. V lost 0 bases to trimming and J lost 7 bases, with 13 bases between them. The CDR3 is 14 residues long. The CDR3 loop reads CASSLDGTGLEAFF. CDR3 nucleotides: TGTGCCAGCAGCTTGGATGGCACCGGCCTTGAAGCTTTCTTT. The full variable domain, in which reference TRBV5-6 and TRBJ1-1 provide the parts outside the CDR3, is DAGVTQSPTHLIKTRGQQVTLRCSPKSGHDTVSWYQQALGQGPQFIFQYYEEEERQRGNFPDRFSGHQFPNYSSELNVNALLLGDSALYLCASSLDGTGLEAFFGQGTRLTVV.

This clonotype appeared many times. The chain is built from TRBV27 and TRBJ2-1; no reliable D call. Looked up from germline, CDR1 is MNHEY and CDR2 is SMNVEV (reference sequence). There are 14 residues in the CDR3. Trimming removed 6 bases from V and 1 base from J, with 10 bases in between. Here the CDR3 DNA reads TGTGCCAGCAGCCTTAGACGGTCCTACAATGAGCAGTTCTTC. It encodes CASSLRRSYNEQFF.

This clonotype came up many times. CDR3 amino acids: CASSPDYSGNTIYF. The CDR3 DNA reads as TGCGCCAGCAGCCCAGATTACTCTGGAAACACCATATATTTT. This chain connects TRBV5-1 to TRBJ1-3; D is undetermined. Trimming took 4 bases from V and 0 from J, leaving 8 bases between them. CDR3 length: 14 residues. The V gene's germline CDR1 is SGHRS and CDR2 YFSETQ.

V gene TRBV28 combines with J gene TRBJ2-7; a weak D match, TRBD2 (5 bases). Germline loops: CDR1 MDHEN, CDR2 SYDVKM. CDR3 size: 12 residues. V was clipped by 4 bases and J by 2 bases, with 6 bases between them. CDR3 in amino acids: CASSSGTYEQYF. The CDR3 nucleotides read TGTGCCAGCAGTTCCGGGACCTACGAGCAGTACTTC.

The chain is built from TRBV7-2 and TRBJ2-1; 7 bases map to TRBD2. CDR3 length: 15 amino acids. V lost 3 bases and J lost 3; bases outside the gene matches: 5. Germline V lookup: CDR1 SGHTA, CDR2 FQGNSA. The DNA of the CDR3 is TGTGCCAGCAGCTTCTCCCGGGACTACTACAATGAGCAGTTCTTC. It is translated as CASSFSRDYYNEQFF.